This T cell receptor beta chain is from a study of chemoradiotherapy in HPV16-positive cancers. Findings of the study overall: Only two HPV16-positive patients supplied the functional HPV-specificity definition. Candidate HPV-specific clones and E7-related TCR motifs grew in tumor during treatment.

This clone came up a few times. Its antigen is not identified. The CDR3 length is 15 residues. V was trimmed by 5 bases and J by 0 bases, leaving 11 bases between them. Looked up from germline, CDR1 is KGHSH and CDR2 is LQKENI. The method was immunoSEQ multiplex PCR; TCRdb's version includes in-frame clones alone and lacks a portion of them. The sample has roughly 15,000 clones; just under 80% are singletons. The TCR was taken from a human donor with HPV-associated anogenital cancer. Sampling was done from a patient who underwent chemoradiotherapy. This rearrangement joins TRBV18 to TRBJ2-1; possibly TRBD1 for D (5 bases). The CDR3 reads CASSSTGYSYNEQFF. The CDR3, as DNA: TGTGCCAGCTCATCCACAGGATACTCCTACAATGAGCAGTTCTTC.